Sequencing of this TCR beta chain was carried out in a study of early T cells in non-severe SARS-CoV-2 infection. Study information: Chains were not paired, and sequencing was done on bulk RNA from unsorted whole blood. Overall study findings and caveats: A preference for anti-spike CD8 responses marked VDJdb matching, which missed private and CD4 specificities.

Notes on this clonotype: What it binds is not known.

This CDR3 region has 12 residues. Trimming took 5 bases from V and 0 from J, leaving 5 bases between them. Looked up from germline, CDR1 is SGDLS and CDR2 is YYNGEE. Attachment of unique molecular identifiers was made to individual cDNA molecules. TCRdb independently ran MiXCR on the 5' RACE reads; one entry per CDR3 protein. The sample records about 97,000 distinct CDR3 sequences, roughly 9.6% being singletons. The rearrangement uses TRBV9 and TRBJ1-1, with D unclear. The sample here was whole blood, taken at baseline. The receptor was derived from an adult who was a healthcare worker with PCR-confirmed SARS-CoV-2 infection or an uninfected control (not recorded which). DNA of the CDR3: TGTGCCAGCAGTACAGTGAACACTGAAGCTTTCTTT. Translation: CASSTVNTEAFF.